This is a list of T cell receptor beta chains from one sample in a study of early T cells in non-severe SARS-CoV-2 infection. TCRdb fed the 5' RACE reads into MiXCR, producing one record per CDR3 protein. The table includes 85,000 to 90,000 distinct CDR3 sequences, roughly 14% detected once. Sample: whole blood. These receptors were taken from an adult who was a healthcare worker with PCR-confirmed SARS-CoV-2 infection or an uninfected control (not recorded which). Each CDR3 is given with its conserved first and last residue. Fields, in order: clone size, D gene, V gene, J gene, CDR3 DNA, CDR3 protein. The D gene is left open where the match is weak. Clone sizes are given selectively: once, few, many, or a class where the clone is expanded.

size: .
D: TRBD1
V: TRBV5-6
J: TRBJ1-1
DNA: TGTGCCAGCACCCCTCCGCCGGGACAGGGGTGGTATTCCACTGAAGCTTTCTTT
CDR3: CASTPPPGQGWYSTEAFF

size: few
D: .
V: TRBV7-3
J: TRBJ1-1
DNA: TGTGCCAGCAGCTTCTCGGCAGGGAACACTGAAGCTTTCTTT
CDR3: CASSFSAGNTEAFF

size: many
D: .
V: TRBV7-6
J: TRBJ2-1
DNA: TGTGCCAGCAGCTTAAGTCGGGGAAATGAGCAGTTCTTC
CDR3: CASSLSRGNEQFF

size: many
D: .
V: TRBV3-1
J: TRBJ2-1
DNA: TGTGCCAGCAGCCGTGGCGCGCGCAATGAGCAGTTCTTC
CDR3: CASSRGARNEQFF

size: few
D: .
V: TRBV12-3/TRBV12-4
J: TRBJ2-5
DNA: TGTGCCAGCACCGAATTTAGGGGTCCGGGGGCCCAAGAGACCCAGTACTTC
CDR3: CASTEFRGPGAQETQYF

size: many
D: TRBD2
V: TRBV12-3/TRBV12-4
J: TRBJ2-3
DNA: TGTGCCAGCAGCCCCGTAGCGGGAGGGAAGACAGATACGCAGTATTTT
CDR3: CASSPVAGGKTDTQYF

size: .
D: TRBD1
V: TRBV7-9
J: TRBJ2-2
DNA: TGTGCCAGCAGCTTTGGACAGGGGTACACCGGGGAGCTGTTTTTT
CDR3: CASSFGQGYTGELFF

size: few
D: .
V: TRBV10-3
J: TRBJ1-1
DNA: TGTGCCATCAGGGAGGGACAGAACACTGAAGCTTTCTTT
CDR3: CAIREGQNTEAFF

size: few
D: TRBD2
V: TRBV2
J: TRBJ2-1
DNA: TGTGCCAGCAGCGCGAAGGGACTAGCGGGAGGGACCCATGAGCAGTTCTTC
CDR3: CASSAKGLAGGTHEQFF

size: .
D: .
V: TRBV9
J: TRBJ2-7
DNA: TGTGCCAGCAGCGTTCGACAGGCCTCCGAGCAGTACTTC
CDR3: CASSVRQASEQYF

size: .
D: .
V: TRBV7-4
J: TRBJ1-3
DNA: TGTGCCAGCAGCTTGGACATCTCTGGAAACACCATATATTTT
CDR3: CASSLDISGNTIYF

size: few
D: .
V: TRBV6-5
J: TRBJ2-1
DNA: TGTGCCAGCAGTTCTGAGCGGAGGCTTCACAATGAGCAGTTCTTC
CDR3: CASSSERRLHNEQFF

size: many
D: .
V: TRBV7-8
J: TRBJ2-1
DNA: TGTGCCAGCAGCTTACGCCGGGATGAGCAGTTCTTC
CDR3: CASSLRRDEQFF

size: few
D: TRBD2
V: TRBV7-2
J: TRBJ2-2
DNA: TGTGCCAGCAGCCCTCCAAGGAGCGGGAGAGCCCGGGAGCTGTTTTTT
CDR3: CASSPPRSGRARELFF